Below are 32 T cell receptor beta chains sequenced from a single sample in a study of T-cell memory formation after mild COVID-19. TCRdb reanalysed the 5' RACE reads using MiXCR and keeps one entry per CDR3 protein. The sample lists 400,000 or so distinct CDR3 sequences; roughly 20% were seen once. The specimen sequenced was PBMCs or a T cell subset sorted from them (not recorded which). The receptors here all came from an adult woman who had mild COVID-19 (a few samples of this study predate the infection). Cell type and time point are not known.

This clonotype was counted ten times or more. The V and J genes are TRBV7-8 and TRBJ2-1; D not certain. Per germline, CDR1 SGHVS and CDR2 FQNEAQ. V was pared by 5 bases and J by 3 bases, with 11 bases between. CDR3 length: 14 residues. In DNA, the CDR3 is TGTGCCAGCAGCCCCGGACGGATCTACAATGAGCAGTTCTTC. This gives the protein CASSPGRIYNEQFF.

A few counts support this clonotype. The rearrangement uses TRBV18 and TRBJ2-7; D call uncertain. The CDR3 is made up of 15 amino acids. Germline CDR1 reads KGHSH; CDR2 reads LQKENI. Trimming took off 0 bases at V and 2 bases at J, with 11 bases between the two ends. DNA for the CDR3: TGTGCCAGCTCACCACCGACCCTAGAAGCCTACGAGCAGTACTTC. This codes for CASSPPTLEAYEQYF.

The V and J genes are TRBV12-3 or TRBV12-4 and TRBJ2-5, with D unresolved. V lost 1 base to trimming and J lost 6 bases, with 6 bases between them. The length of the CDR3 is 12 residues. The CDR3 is CASSLEGQTQYF. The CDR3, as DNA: TGTGCCAGCAGTTTAGAAGGACAGACCCAGTACTTC.

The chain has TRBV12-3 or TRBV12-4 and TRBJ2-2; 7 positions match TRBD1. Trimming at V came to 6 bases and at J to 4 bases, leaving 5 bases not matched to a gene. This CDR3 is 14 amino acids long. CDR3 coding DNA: TGTGCCAGCAGGAAAAACAGGGGCACCGGGGAGCTGTTTTTT. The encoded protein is CASRKNRGTGELFF.

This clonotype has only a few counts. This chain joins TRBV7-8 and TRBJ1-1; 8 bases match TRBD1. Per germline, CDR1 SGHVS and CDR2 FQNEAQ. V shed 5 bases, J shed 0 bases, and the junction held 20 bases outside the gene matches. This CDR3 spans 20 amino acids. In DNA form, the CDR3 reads TGTGCCAGCAGCGCCTGGGGACCGGGCAGGGGGCCCCAACTGAACACTGAAGCTTTCTTT. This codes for CASSAWGPGRGPQLNTEAFF.

The CDR3 loop reads CASRQGVDSYNEQFF. CDR3 nucleotides: TGTGCCAGCAGACAGGGGGTGGACTCCTACAATGAGCAGTTCTTC. The chain uses TRBV9 and TRBJ2-1; the match to TRBD1 covers 8 bases. Germline CDR1 is SGDLS and CDR2 is YYNGEE. Trimming removed 5 bases from V and 0 bases from J; junction bases left unmatched: 4. CDR3 size: 15 residues.

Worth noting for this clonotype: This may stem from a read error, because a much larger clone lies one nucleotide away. This CDR3 is CASTRDRGYEQYF. Here the CDR3 DNA reads TGTGCCAGCACCCGGGACAGGGGCTACGAGCAGTACTTC. The chain couples TRBV25-1 to TRBJ2-7; TRBD1 aligns across 10 bases. V shed 7 bases, J shed 3 bases, and the junction held 3 bases outside the gene matches. There are 13 residues in the CDR3. Germline values: CDR1 MGHDK, CDR2 SYGVNS.

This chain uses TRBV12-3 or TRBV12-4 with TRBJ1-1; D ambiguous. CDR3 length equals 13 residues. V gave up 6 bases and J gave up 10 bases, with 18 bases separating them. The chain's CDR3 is CASRSAVGGTAFF. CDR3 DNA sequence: TGTGCCAGCAGATCCGCAGTGGGAGGTACAGCTTTCTTT.

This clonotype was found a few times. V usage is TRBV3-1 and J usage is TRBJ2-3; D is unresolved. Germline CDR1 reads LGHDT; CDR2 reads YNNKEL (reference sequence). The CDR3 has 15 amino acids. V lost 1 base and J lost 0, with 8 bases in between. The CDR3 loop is CASSQGQLSTDTQYF. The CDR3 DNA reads TGTGCCAGCAGCCAAGGTCAGCTTAGCACAGATACGCAGTATTTT.

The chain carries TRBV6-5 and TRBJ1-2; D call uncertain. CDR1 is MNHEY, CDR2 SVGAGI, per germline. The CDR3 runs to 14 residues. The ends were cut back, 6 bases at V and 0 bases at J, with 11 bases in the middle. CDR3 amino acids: CASSRGWSNYGYTF. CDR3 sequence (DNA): TGTGCCAGCAGCCGTGGGTGGTCTAACTATGGCTACACCTTC.

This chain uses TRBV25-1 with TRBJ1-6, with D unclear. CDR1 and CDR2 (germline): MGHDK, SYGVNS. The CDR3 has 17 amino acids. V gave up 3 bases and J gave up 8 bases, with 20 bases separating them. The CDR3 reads CASSDWRLEASDSPLHF. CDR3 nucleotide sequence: TGTGCCAGCAGTGATTGGAGGTTGGAGGCCTCGGATTCACCCCTCCACTTT.

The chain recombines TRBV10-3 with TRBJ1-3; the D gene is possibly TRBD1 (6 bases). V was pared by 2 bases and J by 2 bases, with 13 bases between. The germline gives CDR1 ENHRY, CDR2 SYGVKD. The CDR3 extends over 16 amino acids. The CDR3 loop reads CAISERNRVAGNTIYF. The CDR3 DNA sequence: TGTGCCATCAGTGAGAGAAACAGGGTAGCTGGAAACACCATATATTTT.

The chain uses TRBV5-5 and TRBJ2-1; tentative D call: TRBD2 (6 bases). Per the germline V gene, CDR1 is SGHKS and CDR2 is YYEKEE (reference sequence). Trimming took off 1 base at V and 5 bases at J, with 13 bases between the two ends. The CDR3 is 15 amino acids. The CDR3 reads CASSLWGLLNNEQFF. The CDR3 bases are TGTGCCAGCAGCTTGTGGGGACTCCTCAACAATGAGCAGTTCTTC. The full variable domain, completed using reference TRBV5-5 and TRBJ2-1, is DAGVTQSPTHLIKTRGQQVTLRCSPISGHKSVSWYQQVLGQGPQFIFQYYEKEERGRGNFPDRFSARQFPNYSSELNVNALLLGDSALYLCASSLWGLLNNEQFFGPGTRLTVL.

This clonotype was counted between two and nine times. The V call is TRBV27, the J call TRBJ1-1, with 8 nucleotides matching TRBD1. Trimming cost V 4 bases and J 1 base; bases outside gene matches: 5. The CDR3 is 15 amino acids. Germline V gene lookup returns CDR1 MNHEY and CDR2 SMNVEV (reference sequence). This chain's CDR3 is CASSSLDRENTEAFF. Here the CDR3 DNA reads TGTGCCAGCAGTTCTCTGGACAGGGAGAACACTGAAGCTTTCTTT.

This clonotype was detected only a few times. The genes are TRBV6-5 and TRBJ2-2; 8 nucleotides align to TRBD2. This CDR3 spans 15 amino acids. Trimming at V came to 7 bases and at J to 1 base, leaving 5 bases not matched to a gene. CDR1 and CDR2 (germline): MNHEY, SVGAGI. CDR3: CASTGGYLNTGELFF. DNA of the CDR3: TGTGCCAGCACGGGAGGGTACCTGAACACCGGGGAGCTGTTTTTT.

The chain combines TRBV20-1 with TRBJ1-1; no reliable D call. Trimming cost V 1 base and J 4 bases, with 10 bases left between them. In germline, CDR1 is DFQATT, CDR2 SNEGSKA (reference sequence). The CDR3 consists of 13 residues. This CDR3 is CSARVPAGTEAFF. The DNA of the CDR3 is TGCAGTGCTAGAGTCCCGGCAGGCACTGAAGCTTTCTTT.

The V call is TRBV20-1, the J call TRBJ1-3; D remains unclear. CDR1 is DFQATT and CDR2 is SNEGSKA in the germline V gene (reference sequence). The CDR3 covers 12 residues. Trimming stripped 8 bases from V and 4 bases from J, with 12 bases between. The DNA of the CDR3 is TGCAGTTCTAAAGGGCCCGGAAACACCATATATTTT. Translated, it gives CSSKGPGNTIYF.

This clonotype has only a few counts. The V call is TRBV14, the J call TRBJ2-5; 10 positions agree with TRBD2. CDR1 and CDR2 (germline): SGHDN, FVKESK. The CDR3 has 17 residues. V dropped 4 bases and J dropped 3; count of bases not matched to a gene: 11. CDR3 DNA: TGTGCCAGCAGCCTCTTCGGGGTAGCGGGAGGAAAAGAGACCCAGTACTTC. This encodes CASSLFGVAGGKETQYF.

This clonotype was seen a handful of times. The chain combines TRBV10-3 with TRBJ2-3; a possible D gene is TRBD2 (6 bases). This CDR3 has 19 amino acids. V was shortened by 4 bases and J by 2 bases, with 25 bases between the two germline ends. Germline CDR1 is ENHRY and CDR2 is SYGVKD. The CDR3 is CAISGERSTSSLLTDTQYF. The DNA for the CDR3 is TGTGCCATCAGTGGAGAGCGCTCCACTAGCAGCCTCCTCACAGATACGCAGTATTTT.

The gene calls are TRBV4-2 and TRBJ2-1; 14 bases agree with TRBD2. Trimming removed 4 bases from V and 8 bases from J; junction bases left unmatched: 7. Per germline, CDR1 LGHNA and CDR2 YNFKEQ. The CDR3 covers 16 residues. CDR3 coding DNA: TGTGCCAGCAGCCTCACCCGGGGACTAGCGGGAGATGAGCAGTTCTTC. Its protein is CASSLTRGLAGDEQFF.

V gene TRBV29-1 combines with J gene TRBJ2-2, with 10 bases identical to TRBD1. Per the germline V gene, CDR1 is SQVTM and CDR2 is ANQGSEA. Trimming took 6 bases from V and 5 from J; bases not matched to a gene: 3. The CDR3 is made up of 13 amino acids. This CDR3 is CSVDRGQTGELFF. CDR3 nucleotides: TGCAGCGTCGACAGGGGGCAGACCGGGGAGCTGTTTTTT.

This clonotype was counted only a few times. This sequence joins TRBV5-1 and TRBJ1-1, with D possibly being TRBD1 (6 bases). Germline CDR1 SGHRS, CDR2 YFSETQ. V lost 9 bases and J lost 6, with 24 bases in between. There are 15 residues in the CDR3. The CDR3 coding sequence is TGCGCCACCACCTGGGGGGGGCGCGGGGGCTCTGAAGCTTTCTTT. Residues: CATTWGGRGGSEAFF.

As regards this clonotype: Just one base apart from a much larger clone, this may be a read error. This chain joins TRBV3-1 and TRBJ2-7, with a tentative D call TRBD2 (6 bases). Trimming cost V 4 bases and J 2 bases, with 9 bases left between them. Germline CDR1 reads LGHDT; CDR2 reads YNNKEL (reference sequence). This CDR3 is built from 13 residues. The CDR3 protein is CASSPAGPYEQYF. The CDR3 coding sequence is TGTGCCAGCAGCCCGGCGGGGCCCTACGAGCAGTACTTC.

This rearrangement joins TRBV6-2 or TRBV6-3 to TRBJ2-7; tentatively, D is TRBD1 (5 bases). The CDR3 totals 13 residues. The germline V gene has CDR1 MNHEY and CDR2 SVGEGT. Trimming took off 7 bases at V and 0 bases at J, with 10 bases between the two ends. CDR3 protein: CASIRANSYEQYF. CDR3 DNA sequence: TGTGCCAGCATCAGGGCGAACTCCTACGAGCAGTACTTC.

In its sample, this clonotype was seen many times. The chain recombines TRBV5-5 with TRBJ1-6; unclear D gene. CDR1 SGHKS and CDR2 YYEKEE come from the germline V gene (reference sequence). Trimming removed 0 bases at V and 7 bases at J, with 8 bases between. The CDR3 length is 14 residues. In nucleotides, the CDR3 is TGTGCCAGCAGCTTGGGGGTAGGGAATTCACCCCTCCACTTT. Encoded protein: CASSLGVGNSPLHF.

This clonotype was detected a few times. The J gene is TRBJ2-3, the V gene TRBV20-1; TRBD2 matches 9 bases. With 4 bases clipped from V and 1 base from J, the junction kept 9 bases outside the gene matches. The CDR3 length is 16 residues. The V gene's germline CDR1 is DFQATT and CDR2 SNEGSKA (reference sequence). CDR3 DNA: TGCAGTGCTACCCATTACCCTAGCGGGGGCACAGATACGCAGTATTTT. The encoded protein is CSATHYPSGGTDTQYF.

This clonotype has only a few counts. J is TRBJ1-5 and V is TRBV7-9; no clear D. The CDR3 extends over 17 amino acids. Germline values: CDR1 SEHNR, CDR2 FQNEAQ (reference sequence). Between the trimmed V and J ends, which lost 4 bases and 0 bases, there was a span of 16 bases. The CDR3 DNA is TGTGCCAGCAGCTCCGCCAAACCCGGGGATAGCAATCAGCCCCAGCATTTT. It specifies CASSSAKPGDSNQPQHF.

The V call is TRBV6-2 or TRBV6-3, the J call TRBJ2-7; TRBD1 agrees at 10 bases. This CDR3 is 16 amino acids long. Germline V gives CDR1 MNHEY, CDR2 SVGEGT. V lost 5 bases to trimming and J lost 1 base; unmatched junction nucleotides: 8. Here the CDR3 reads CASSPRQGARSYEQYF. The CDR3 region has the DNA TGTGCCAGCAGTCCCCGACAGGGGGCCAGGTCCTACGAGCAGTACTTC.

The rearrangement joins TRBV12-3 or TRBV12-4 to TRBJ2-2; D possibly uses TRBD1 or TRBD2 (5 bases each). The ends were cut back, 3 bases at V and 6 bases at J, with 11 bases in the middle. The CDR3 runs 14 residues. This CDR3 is CASSFGGSAGELFF. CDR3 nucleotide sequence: TGTGCCAGCAGTTTTGGGGGATCGGCCGGGGAGCTGTTTTTT.

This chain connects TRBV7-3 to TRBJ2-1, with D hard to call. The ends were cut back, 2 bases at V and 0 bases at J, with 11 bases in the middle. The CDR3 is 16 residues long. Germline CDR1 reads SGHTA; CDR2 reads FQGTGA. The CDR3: CASSLGPSSSYNEQFF. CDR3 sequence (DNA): TGTGCCAGCAGCTTAGGCCCGTCCAGCTCCTACAATGAGCAGTTCTTC.

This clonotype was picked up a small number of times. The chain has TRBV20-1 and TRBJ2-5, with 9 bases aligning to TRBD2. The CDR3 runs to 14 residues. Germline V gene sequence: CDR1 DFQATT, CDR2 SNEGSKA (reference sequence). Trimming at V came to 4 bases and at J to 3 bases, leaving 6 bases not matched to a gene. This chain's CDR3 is CSATPASGEETQYF. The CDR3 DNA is TGCAGTGCTACCCCTGCTAGCGGGGAAGAGACCCAGTACTTC.

The CDR3 DNA sequence: TGCAGCGTTGTGTCTAGCGGGAGTATTGGGGACCAAGAGACCCAGTACTTC. As protein: CSVVSSGSIGDQETQYF. The genes are TRBV29-1 and TRBJ2-5, with 10 nucleotides matching TRBD2. This CDR3 is 17 amino acids long. With 4 bases clipped from V and 0 bases from J, the junction kept 11 bases outside the gene matches. Germline assignment: CDR1 SQVTM and CDR2 ANQGSEA.